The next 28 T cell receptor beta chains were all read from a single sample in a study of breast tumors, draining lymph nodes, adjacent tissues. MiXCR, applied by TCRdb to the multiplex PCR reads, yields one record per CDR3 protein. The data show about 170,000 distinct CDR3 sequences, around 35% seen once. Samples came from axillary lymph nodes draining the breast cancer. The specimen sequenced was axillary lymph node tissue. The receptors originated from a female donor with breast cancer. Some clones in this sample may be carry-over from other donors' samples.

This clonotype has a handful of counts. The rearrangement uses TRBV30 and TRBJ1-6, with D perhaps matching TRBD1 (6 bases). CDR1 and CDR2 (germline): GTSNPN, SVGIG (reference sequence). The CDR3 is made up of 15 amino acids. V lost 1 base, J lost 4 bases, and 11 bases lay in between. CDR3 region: CAWSGDRPYNSPLHF. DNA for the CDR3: TGTGCCTGGAGTGGAGACAGGCCTTATAATTCACCCCTCCACTTT.

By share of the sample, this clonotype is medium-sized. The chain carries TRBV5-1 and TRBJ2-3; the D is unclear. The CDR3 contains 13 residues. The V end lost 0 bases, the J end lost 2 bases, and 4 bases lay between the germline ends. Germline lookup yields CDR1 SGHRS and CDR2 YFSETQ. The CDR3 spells CASSLDVTDTQYF. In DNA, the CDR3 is TGCGCCAGCAGCTTGGACGTCACAGATACGCAGTATTTT.

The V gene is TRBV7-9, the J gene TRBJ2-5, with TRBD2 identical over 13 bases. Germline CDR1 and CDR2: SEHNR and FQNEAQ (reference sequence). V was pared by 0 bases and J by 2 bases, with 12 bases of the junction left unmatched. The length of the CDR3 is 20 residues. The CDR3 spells CASSLARAGTSGVPQETQYF. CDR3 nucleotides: TGTGCCAGCAGCTTAGCTCGGGCCGGGACTAGCGGGGTTCCGCAAGAGACCCAGTACTTC.

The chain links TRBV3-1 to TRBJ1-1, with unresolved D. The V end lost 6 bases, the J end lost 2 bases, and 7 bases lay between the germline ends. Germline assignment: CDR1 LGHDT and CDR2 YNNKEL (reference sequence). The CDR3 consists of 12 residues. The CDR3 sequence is CASSGVNTEAFF. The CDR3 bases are TGTGCCAGCAGTGGGGTAAACACTGAAGCTTTCTTT. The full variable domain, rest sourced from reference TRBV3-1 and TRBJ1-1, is DTAVSQTPKYLVTQMGNDKSIKCEQNLGHDTMYWYKQDSKKFLKIMFSYNNKELIINETVPNRFSPKSPDKAHLNLHINSLELGDSAVYFCASSGVNTEAFFGQGTRLTVV.

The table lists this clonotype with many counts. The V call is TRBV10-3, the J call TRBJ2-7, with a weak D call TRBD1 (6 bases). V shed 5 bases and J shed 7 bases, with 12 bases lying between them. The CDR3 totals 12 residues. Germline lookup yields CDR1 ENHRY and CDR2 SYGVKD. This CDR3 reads CAISSQGKEQYF. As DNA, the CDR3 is TGTGCCATCAGTAGCCAGGGGAAAGAGCAGTACTTC.

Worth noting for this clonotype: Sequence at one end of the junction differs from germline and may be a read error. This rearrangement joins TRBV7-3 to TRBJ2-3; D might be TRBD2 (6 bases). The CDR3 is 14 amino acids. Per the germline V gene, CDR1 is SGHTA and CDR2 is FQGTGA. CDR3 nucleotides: TGCGCCAGCAGCCCAACCGGGAGAATAGATACGCAGTATTTT. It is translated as CASSPTGRIDTQYF.

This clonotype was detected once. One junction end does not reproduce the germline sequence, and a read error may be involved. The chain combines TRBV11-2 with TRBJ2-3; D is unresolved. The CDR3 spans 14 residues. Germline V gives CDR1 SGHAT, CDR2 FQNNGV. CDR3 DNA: TGTGCCAGCGGCTCCCCCGGGCCCACAGATACACAGTATTTT. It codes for CASGSPGPTDTQYF.

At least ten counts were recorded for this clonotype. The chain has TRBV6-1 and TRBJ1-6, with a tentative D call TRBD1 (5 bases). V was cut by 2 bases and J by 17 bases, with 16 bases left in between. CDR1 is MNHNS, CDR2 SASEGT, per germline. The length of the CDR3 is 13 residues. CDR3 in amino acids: CASSEIFRQGVHF. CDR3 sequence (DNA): TGTGCCAGCAGTGAAATCTTTCGGCAGGGTGTCCACTTT.

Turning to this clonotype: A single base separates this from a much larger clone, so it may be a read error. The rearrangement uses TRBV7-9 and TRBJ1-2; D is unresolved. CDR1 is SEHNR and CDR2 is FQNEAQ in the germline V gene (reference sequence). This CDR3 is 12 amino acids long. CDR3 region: CSSSPVTRGYTF. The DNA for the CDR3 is TGTTCCAGCAGCCCCGTGACTAGAGGCTACACCTTC.

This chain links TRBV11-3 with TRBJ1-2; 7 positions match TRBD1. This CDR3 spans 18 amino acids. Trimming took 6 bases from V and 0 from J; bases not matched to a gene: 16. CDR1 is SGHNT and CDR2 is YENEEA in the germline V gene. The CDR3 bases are TGTGCCAGCAGTTTGGAGGGGGACAGCCAGACTCCTAACTATGGCTACACCTTC. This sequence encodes CASSLEGDSQTPNYGYTF. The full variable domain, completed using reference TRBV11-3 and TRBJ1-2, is EAGVVQSPRYKIIEKKQPVAFWCNPISGHNTLYWYLQNLGQGPELLIRYENEEAVDDSQLPKDRFSAERLKGVDSTLKIQPAELGDSAVYLCASSLEGDSQTPNYGYTFGSGTRLTVV.

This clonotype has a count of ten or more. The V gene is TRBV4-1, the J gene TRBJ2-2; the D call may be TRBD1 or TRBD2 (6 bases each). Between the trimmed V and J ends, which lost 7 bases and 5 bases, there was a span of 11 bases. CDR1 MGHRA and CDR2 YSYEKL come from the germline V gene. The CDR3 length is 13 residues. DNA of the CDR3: TGCGCCAGCACCGGAGGGGGGACCGGGGAGCTGTTTTTT. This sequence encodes CASTGGGTGELFF.

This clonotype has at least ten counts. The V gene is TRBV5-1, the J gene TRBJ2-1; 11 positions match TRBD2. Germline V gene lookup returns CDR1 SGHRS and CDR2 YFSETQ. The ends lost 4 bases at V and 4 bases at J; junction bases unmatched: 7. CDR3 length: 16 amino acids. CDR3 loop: CASSPGLAEKYNEQFF. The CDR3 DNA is TGCGCCAGCAGCCCGGGACTAGCGGAAAAGTACAATGAGCAGTTCTTC.

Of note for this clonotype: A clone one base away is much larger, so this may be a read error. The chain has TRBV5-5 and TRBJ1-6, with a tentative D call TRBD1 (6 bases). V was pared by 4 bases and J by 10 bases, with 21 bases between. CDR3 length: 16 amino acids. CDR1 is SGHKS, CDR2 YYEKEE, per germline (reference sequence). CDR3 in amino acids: CASSQYRASIGSPLHF. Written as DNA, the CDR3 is TGTGCCAGCAGCCAATACAGGGCGTCGATAGGGTCACCCCTCCACTTT.

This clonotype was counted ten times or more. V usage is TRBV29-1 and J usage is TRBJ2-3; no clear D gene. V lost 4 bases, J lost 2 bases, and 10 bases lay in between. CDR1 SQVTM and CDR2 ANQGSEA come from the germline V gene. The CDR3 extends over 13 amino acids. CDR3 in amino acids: CSVGRVATDTQYF. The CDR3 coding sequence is TGCAGCGTTGGTAGGGTTGCCACAGATACGCAGTATTTT.

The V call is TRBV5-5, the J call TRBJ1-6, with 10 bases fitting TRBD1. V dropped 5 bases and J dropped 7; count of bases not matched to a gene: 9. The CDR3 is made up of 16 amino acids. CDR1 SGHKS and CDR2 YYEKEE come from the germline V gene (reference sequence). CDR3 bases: TGTGCCAGCAGTTTTGACAGGGGGCGGTTCAATTCACCCCTCCACTTT. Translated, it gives CASSFDRGRFNSPLHF.

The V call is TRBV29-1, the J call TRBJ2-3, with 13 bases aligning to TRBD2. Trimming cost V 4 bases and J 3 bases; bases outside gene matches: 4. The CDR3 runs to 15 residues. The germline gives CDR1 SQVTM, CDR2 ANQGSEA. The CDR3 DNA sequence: TGCAGCGTTGGCGGACTAGCGGGAGTGACAGATACGCAGTATTTT. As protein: CSVGGLAGVTDTQYF.

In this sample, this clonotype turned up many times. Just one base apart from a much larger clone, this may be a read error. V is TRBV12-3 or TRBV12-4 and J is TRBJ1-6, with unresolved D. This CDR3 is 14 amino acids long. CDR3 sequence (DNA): TGTGCCAACAGTTTAGAGATCGGTCATTCACCCCTCCACTTT. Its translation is CANSLEIGHSPLHF.

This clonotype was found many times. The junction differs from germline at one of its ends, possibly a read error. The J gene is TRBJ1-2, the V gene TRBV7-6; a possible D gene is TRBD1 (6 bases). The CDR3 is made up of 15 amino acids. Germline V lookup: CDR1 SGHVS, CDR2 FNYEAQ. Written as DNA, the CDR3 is TGTGCCAGCAGCGCCTCAGGGGAAGTCGACTATGGCTACCCCTTC. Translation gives CASSASGEVDYGYPF. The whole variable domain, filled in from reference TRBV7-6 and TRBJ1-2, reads GAGVSQSPRYKVTKRGQDVALRCDPISGHVSLYWYRQALGQGPEFLTYFNYEAQQDKSGLPNDRFSAERPEGSISTLTIQRTEQRDSAMYRCASSASGEVDYGYPFGSGTRLTVV.

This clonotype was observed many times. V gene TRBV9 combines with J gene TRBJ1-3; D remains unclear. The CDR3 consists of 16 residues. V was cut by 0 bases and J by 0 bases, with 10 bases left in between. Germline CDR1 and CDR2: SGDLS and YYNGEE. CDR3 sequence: CASSVVPRGSGNTIYF. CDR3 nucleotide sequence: TGTGCCAGCAGCGTAGTTCCTCGGGGCTCTGGAAACACCATATATTTT.

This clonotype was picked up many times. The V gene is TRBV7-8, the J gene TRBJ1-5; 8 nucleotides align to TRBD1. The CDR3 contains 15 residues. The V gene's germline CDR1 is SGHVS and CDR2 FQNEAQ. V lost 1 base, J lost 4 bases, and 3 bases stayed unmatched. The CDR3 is CASSLDGDRNQPQHF. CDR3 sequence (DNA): TGTGCCAGCAGCTTAGACGGGGACAGGAATCAGCCCCAGCATTTT. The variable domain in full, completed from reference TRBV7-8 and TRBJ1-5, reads GAGVSQSPRYKVAKRGQDVALRCDPISGHVSLFWYQQALGQGPEFLTYFQNEAQLDKSGLPSDRFFAERPEGSVSTLKIQRTQQEDSAVYLCASSLDGDRNQPQHFGDGTRLSIL.

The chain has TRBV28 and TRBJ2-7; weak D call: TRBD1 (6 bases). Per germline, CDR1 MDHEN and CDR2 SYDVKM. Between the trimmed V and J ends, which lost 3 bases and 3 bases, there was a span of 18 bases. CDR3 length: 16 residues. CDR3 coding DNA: TGTGCCAGCAGTTTGGCAGGGGATCGTTCCAACTACGAGCAGTACTTC. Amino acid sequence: CASSLAGDRSNYEQYF.

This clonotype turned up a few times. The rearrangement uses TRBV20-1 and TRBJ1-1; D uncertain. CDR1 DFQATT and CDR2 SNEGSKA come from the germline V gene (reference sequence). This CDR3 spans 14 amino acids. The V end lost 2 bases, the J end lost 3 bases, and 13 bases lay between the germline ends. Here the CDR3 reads CSARPEHEYTEAFF. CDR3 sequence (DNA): TGCAGTGCTAGACCAGAACATGAGTACACTGAAGCTTTCTTT.

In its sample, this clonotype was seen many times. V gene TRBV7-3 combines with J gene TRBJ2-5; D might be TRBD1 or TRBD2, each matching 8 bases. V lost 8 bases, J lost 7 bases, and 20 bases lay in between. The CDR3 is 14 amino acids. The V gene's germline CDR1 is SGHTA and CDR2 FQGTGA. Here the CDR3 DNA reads TGTGCCAGCGGCATGGGACAGGCGGGAGGGACCCAGTACTTC. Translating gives CASGMGQAGGTQYF. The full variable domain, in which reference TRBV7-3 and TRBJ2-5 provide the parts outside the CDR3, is GAGVSQTPSNKVTEKGKYVELRCDPISGHTALYWYRQSLGQGPEFLIYFQGTGAADDSGLPNDRFFAVRPEGSVSTLKIQRTERGDSAVYLCASGMGQAGGTQYFGPGTRLLVL.

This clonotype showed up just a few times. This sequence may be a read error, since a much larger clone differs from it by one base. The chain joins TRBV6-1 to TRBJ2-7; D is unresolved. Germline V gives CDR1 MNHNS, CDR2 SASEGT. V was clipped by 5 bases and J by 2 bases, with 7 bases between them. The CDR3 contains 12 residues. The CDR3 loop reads CASSHVAYEQYF. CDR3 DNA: TGTGCCAGCAGTCACGTGGCCTACGAGCAGTACTTC.

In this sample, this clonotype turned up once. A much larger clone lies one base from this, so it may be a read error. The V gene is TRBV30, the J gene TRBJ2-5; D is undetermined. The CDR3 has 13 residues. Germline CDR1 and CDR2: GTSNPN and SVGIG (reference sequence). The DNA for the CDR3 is TGTGTCTGGGAAAGGGCATTACAAGAGACCCAGTACTTC. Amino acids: CVWERALQETQYF.

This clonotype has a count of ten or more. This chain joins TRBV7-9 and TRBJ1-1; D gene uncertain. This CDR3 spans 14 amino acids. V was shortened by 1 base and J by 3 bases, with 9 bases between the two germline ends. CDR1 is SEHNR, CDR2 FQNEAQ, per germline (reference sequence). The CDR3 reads CASSLGRRDTEAFF. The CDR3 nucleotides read TGTGCCAGCAGCTTAGGTCGTCGGGACACTGAAGCTTTCTTT.

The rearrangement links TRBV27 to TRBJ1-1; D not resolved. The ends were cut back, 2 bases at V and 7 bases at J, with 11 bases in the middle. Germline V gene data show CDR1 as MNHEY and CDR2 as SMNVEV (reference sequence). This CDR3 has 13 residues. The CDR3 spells CASSLDLGNEAFF. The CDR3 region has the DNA TGTGCCAGCAGTTTAGATCTAGGAAATGAAGCTTTCTTT.

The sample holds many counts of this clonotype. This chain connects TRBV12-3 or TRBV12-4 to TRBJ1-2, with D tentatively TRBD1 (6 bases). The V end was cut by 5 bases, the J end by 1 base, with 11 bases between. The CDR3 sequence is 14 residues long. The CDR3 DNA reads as TGTGCCAGCAGTCCGGGACATTTTAACTATGGCTACACCTTC. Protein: CASSPGHFNYGYTF.